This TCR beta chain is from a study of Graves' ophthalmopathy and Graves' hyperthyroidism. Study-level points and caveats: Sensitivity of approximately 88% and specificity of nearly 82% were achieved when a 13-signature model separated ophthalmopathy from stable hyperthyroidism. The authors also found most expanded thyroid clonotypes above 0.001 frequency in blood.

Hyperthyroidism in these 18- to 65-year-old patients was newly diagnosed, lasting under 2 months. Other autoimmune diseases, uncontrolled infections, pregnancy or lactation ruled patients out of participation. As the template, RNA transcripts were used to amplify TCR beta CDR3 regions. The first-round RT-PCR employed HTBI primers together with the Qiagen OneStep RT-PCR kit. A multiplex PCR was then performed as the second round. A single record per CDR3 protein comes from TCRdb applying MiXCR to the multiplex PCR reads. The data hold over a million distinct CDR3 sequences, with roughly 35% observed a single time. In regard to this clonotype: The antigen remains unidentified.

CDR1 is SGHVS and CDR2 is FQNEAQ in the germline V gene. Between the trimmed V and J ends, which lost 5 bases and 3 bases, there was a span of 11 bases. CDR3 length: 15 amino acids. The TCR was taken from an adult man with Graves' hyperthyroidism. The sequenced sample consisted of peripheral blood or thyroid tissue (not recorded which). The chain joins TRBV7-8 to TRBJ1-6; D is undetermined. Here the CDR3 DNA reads TGTGCCAGCAGCGCCGCGGGAGTCTATAATTCACCCCTCCACTTT. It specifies CASSAAGVYNSPLHF.